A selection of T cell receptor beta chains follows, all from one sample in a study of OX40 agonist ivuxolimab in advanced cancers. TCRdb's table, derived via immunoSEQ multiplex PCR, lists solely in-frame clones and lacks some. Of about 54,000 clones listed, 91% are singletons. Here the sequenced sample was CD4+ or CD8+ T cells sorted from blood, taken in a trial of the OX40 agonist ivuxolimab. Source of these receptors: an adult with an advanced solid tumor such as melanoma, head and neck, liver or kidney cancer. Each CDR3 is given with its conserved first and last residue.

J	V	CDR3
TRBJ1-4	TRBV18	CASSPNNNEKLFF
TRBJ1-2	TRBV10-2	CASSRRGQAYGYTF
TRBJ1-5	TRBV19	CASSTGVLLHF
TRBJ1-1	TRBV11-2	CASSPAPPWTEAFF
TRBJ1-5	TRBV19	CASSRDSLNQPQHF
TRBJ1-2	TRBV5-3	CARSFWDHNYGYTF
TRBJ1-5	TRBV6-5	CASIKGNNQPQHF
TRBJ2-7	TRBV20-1	CSARLVYEQYF
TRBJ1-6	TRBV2	CASSAMKGSESYNSPLHF
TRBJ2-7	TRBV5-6	CASSSQTYEQYF
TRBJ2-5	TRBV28	CASSLRVETQYF
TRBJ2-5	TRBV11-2	CASSPLTAQYF
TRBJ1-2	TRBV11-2	CASSLEGRYTF
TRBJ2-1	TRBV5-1	CASSFSSSNEQFF
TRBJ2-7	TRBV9	CASSDRLKSDEQYF
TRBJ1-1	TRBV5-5	CASSLVPGQNTEAFF
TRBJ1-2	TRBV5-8	CASSRPDYGYTF
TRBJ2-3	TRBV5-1	CASSLGQGGDTQYF
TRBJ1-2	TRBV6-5	CASSFTGTGAYGYTF
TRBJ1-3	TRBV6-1	CASGRELSGNTIYF
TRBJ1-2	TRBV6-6	CASSTRQGNYGYTF
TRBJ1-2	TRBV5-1	CASSPGTGRSYGYTF
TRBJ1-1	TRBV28	CASRPGGPRRTRAFF
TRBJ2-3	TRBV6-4	CASSEVAGSTDTQYF
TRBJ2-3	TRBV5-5	CASSFEGFSTQYF
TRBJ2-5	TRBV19	CASGNNGLAGEETQYF
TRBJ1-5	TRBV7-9	CASSLQADQPQHF
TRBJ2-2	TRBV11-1	CASSLGTVNTGELFF
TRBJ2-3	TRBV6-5	CASSYSPSTDTQYF
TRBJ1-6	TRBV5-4	CASSLVAGVNSPLHF
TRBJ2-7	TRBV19	CATGGQGPYEQYF